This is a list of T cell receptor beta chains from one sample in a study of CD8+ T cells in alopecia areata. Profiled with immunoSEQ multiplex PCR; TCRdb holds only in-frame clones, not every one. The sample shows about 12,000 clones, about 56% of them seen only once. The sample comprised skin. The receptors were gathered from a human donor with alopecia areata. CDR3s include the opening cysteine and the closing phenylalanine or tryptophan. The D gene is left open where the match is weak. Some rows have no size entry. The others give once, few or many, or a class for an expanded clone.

DNA: TGTGCCAGCAGCGCCGGGACATCTCAGAGCGAGCAGTACTTC
CDR3: CASSAGTSQSEQYF
V: TRBV11-2
D: .
J: TRBJ2-7
size: .

DNA: TGCGCCACCGGATACAGGTCTGGGGCCAACGTCCTGACTTTC
CDR3: CATGYRSGANVLTF
V: TRBV10-2
D: .
J: TRBJ2-6
size: .

DNA: TGTGCCAGCAGACAAACAGGGTATGGCTACACCTTC
CDR3: CASRQTGYGYTF
V: TRBV6-5
D: .
J: TRBJ1-2
size: .

DNA: TGCAGCGTCGAGACAGGGAGCACTGAAGCTTTCTTT
CDR3: CSVETGSTEAFF
V: TRBV29-1
D: TRBD1
J: TRBJ1-1
size: few

DNA: TGCAGTGGGTGGACAGGAGAGACCCAGTACTTC
CDR3: CSGWTGETQYF
V: TRBV20-1
D: TRBD1
J: TRBJ2-5
size: .

DNA: TGTGCCAGCAGCCTACTGACAGGGAGAGAGACCCAGTACTTC
CDR3: CASSLLTGRETQYF
V: TRBV7-6
D: TRBD1
J: TRBJ2-5
size: .

DNA: TGCAGTGTGGACAGTCAGAATGAAAAACTGTTTTTT
CDR3: CSVDSQNEKLFF
V: TRBV29-1
D: .
J: TRBJ1-4
size: once

DNA: TGTGCCAGCAGTTTATGGACCAGGACTAGCGGCTACAATGAGCAGTTCTTC
CDR3: CASSLWTRTSGYNEQFF
V: TRBV27
D: TRBD2
J: TRBJ2-1
size: .

DNA: TGCAGCGTCGAAGACAGGGGGCTGTTTTTT
CDR3: CSVEDRGLFF
V: TRBV29-1
D: TRBD1
J: TRBJ2-2
size: .

DNA: TGTGCCAGCAGCTTGGGACAGGCGTTGGAGCAGTACTTC
CDR3: CASSLGQALEQYF
V: TRBV7-1
D: TRBD1
J: TRBJ2-7
size: .

DNA: TGTGCCACTACGACAGGGAACAATGAGCAGTTCTTC
CDR3: CATTTGNNEQFF
V: TRBV28
D: TRBD1
J: TRBJ2-1
size: few

DNA: TGTGCCAGTAGACCTCCCCCATTCGGACTAGCGGGTTTTACCTACAATGAGCAGTTCTTC
CDR3: CASRPPPFGLAGFTYNEQFF
V: TRBV19
D: TRBD2
J: TRBJ2-1
size: once

DNA: TGTGCCAGCAGTTGGGTTAGCGGGAGGTTGAATGAGCAGTTCTTC
CDR3: CASSWVSGRLNEQFF
V: TRBV5-6
D: TRBD2
J: TRBJ2-1
size: once

DNA: TGTGCCAGCAGTTTGCAGGACAGGCGATCTGAGCAGTTCTTC
CDR3: CASSLQDRRSEQFF
V: TRBV6-1
D: TRBD1
J: TRBJ2-1
size: .

DNA: TGTGCCAGCAGTGAAGCGGTTTTGCGTGAGCAGTTCTTC
CDR3: CASSEAVLREQFF
V: TRBV6-1
D: .
J: TRBJ2-1
size: .

DNA: TGTGCCAGCAGCTTAGTGGTAGGGTCGAGCTCCTACGAGCAGTACTTC
CDR3: CASSLVVGSSSYEQYF
V: TRBV7-2
D: .
J: TRBJ2-7
size: .

DNA: TGCGCCAGCAGCCCGGGACTAGCGGCTACTGACATTCAGTACTTC
CDR3: CASSPGLAATDIQYF
V: TRBV5-1
D: TRBD2
J: TRBJ2-4
size: .

DNA: TGTGCCACGAGGGGGTTCACAGATACGCAGTATTTT
CDR3: CATRGFTDTQYF
V: TRBV6-5
D: .
J: TRBJ2-3
size: .

DNA: TGTGCCAGCAGCCAGGAGATCCAAGACGCTTTCTTT
CDR3: CASSQEIQDAFF
V: TRBV28
D: .
J: TRBJ1-1
size: .

DNA: TGCGCCAGCAGACTGACAGGGGGCGTTGGTTATGGCTACACCTTC
CDR3: CASRLTGGVGYGYTF
V: TRBV5-1
D: TRBD1
J: TRBJ1-2
size: few

DNA: TGTGCCAGCAGTGCGGACTACATAAGAAAAGAGACCCAGTACTTC
CDR3: CASSADYIRKETQYF
V: TRBV2
D: .
J: TRBJ2-5
size: few

DNA: TGTGCCAGCAGCGCCCAAGGGGGTAGTCAGCCCCAGCATTTT
CDR3: CASSAQGGSQPQHF
V: TRBV9
D: .
J: TRBJ1-5
size: .

DNA: TGTGCCAGCAGTTCGGCAGGACCCTACAATGAGCAGTTCTTC
CDR3: CASSSAGPYNEQFF
V: TRBV28
D: .
J: TRBJ2-1
size: few

DNA: TGTGCCATCAGTGCTGAGGGAACTAATCAGCCCCAGCATTTT
CDR3: CAISAEGTNQPQHF
V: TRBV10-3
D: .
J: TRBJ1-5
size: few

DNA: TGTGCCAGCAGCGCGGGGGGCCAGGGGACCCAGTACTTC
CDR3: CASSAGGQGTQYF
V: TRBV9
D: .
J: TRBJ2-5
size: .

DNA: TGCGCCAGCAGCTTTCAAGTGAACACTGAAGCTTTCTTT
CDR3: CASSFQVNTEAFF
V: TRBV5-1
D: .
J: TRBJ1-1
size: few

DNA: TGTGCCAGCAGTCCTAGCATAGGGACAGATACGCAGTATTTT
CDR3: CASSPSIGTDTQYF
V: TRBV2
D: .
J: TRBJ2-3
size: few

DNA: TGTGCCAGCAGCTCTACAGATTCCTACGAGCAGTACTTC
CDR3: CASSSTDSYEQYF
V: TRBV7-9
D: .
J: TRBJ2-7
size: .

DNA: TGCGCCAGCAGCTTGCTAGCGGGGAACACAGATACGCAGTATTTT
CDR3: CASSLLAGNTDTQYF
V: TRBV5-1
D: TRBD2
J: TRBJ2-3
size: few

DNA: TGTGCCAGCAGCACGAGGGAGCGGGAGACCCAGTACTTC
CDR3: CASSTRERETQYF
V: TRBV7-7
D: .
J: TRBJ2-5
size: .

DNA: TGTGCCAGCAGTCCCGACAGGGGGCTGCAAGAGACCCAGTACTTC
CDR3: CASSPDRGLQETQYF
V: TRBV5-6
D: TRBD1
J: TRBJ2-5
size: .

DNA: TGTGCCAGCAGCTTTTCGACTCTGGCCCAGTTCTTC
CDR3: CASSFSTLAQFF
V: TRBV5-6
D: .
J: TRBJ2-1
size: once

DNA: TGTGCCAGCACTAGCGGGGGCCCCAGCACAGATACGCAGTATTTT
CDR3: CASTSGGPSTDTQYF
V: TRBV9
D: TRBD2
J: TRBJ2-3
size: .

DNA: TGTGCCAGCAGCTTGGACAAGTACTCACCCCTCCACTTT
CDR3: CASSLDKYSPLHF
V: TRBV5-6
D: .
J: TRBJ1-6
size: .

DNA: TGTGCCAGCAGATCCCCGGACGGGCGCAATCAGCCCCAGCATTTT
CDR3: CASRSPDGRNQPQHF
V: TRBV28
D: .
J: TRBJ1-5
size: few

DNA: TGTGCCAGCAGCTTAGACTCGATATTCTCCTACAATGAGCAGTTCTTC
CDR3: CASSLDSIFSYNEQFF
V: TRBV11-2
D: .
J: TRBJ2-1
size: .

DNA: TGTGCCGCAAACCCGACAGGGGGCAGCTCCTACGAGCAGTACTTC
CDR3: CAANPTGGSSYEQYF
V: TRBV6-6
D: TRBD1
J: TRBJ2-7
size: .

DNA: TGTGCCAGCAGTTTGATTTCGGAGGGGGCTGACGAGCAGTACTTC
CDR3: CASSLISEGADEQYF
V: TRBV27
D: .
J: TRBJ2-7
size: .

DNA: TGTGCCAGCAGTCCGACGGGAATTGGGACTGAAGCTTTCTTT
CDR3: CASSPTGIGTEAFF
V: TRBV28
D: .
J: TRBJ1-1
size: .

DNA: TGTGCCAGCAGTTATGGCTACACCTTC
CDR3: CASSYGYTF
V: TRBV6-5
D: .
J: TRBJ1-2
size: .

DNA: TGTGCCAGCAGTTTACAGTTGCCCCAGCATTTT
CDR3: CASSLQLPQHF
V: TRBV28
D: .
J: TRBJ1-5
size: large

DNA: TGTGCCAGCAGCATAGCGGGGCTTGGGGAAAATACGCAGTATTTT
CDR3: CASSIAGLGENTQYF
V: TRBV28
D: TRBD2
J: TRBJ2-3
size: .

DNA: TGTGCCAGTCGGACTAGCGGGAGGAGCGAGCAGTTCTTC
CDR3: CASRTSGRSEQFF
V: TRBV19
D: TRBD2
J: TRBJ2-1
size: medium-sized

DNA: TGCAGTGGGGACTTACAAGAGACCCAGTACTTC
CDR3: CSGDLQETQYF
V: TRBV20-1
D: .
J: TRBJ2-5
size: few

DNA: TGTGCCAGCAGCTTAAATGGGAACTACGAGCAGTACTTC
CDR3: CASSLNGNYEQYF
V: TRBV7-9
D: .
J: TRBJ2-7
size: .

DNA: TGTGCCAGCAGCCAATTACTAGCGGGGGGTCGGGTACCCTACAATGAGCAGTTCTTC
CDR3: CASSQLLAGGRVPYNEQFF
V: TRBV14
D: TRBD2
J: TRBJ2-1
size: .

DNA: TGCAGCGTTGCGAGACTCGAAAGATCTGAGCAGTTCTTC
CDR3: CSVARLERSEQFF
V: TRBV29-1
D: .
J: TRBJ2-1
size: .

DNA: TGTGCCAGCAGCTGGTCAGGACAGGGCACCGGGGAGCTGTTTTTT
CDR3: CASSWSGQGTGELFF
V: TRBV7-2
D: TRBD1
J: TRBJ2-2
size: few

DNA: TGTGCCAGTAGTATGGTCCTTCAGTCAGGAATGGAGCAGTACTTC
CDR3: CASSMVLQSGMEQYF
V: TRBV19
D: .
J: TRBJ2-7
size: medium-sized